The clone carrying this TCR beta chain was detected only a few times. This sample was included in a study of beta chain features in type 1 diabetes. Study context: Age, gender and cell yields were similar between patients and healthy donors. Investigators examined 107,917,701 sorted cells across all samples.

What was sequenced were expressed TCRB transcripts, since all of the isolated RNA had been reverse transcribed. Profiling relied on immunoSEQ multiplex PCR, and the TCRdb table lists in-frame clones only, not all of them. The sample carries 250,000 to 300,000 clones, about 8% recorded once. The authors sorted CD4+ naive, central memory, regulatory and stem cell-like memory cells via CD45RO/CCR7/CD25/CD127/CD95/CD27. CDR3 length: 14 residues. The germline gives CDR1 LGHNA, CDR2 YSLEER. V lost 3 bases to trimming and J lost 7 bases; unmatched junction nucleotides: 4. The chain has TRBV4-3 and TRBJ1-5, with 9 bases lining up with TRBD1. The clonotype was recovered from a woman aged 18 to 35 in good health. Sequencing input: central memory CD4+ T cells from blood. In nucleotides, the CDR3 is TGCGCCAGCAGCCACAGACAGGGGGAACAGCCCCAGCATTTT. Its translation: CASSHRQGEQPQHF.